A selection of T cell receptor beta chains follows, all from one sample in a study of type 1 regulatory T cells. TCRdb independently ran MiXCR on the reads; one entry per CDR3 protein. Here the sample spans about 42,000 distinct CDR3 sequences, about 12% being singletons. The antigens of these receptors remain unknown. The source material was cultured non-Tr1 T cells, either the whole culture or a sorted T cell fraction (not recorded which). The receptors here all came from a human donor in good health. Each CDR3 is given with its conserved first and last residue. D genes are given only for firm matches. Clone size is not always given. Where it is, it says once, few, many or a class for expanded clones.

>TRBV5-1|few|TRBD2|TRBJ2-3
TGCGCCAGCAGCATTAGCGGGAGGGTGGCAGATACGCAGTATTTT
CASSISGRVADTQYF
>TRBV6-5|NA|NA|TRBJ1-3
TGTGCCAGCAATTACTCGCTCCGGGGCTCTGGAAACACCATATATTTT
CASNYSLRGSGNTIYF
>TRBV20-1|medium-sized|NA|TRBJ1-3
TGCAGTGCTAGTCGGGGCACTGGAAACACCATATATTTT
CSASRGTGNTIYF
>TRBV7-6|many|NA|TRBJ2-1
TGTGCCAGCAGCCTCAGGCCTGTGATAGGGACCTACAATGAGCAGTTCTTC
CASSLRPVIGTYNEQFF
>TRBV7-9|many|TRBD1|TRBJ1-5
TGTGCCAGCAGCCCCCAGGGGGACAATCAGCCCCAGCATTTT
CASSPQGDNQPQHF
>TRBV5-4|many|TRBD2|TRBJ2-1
TGTGCCAGCAGCTGGGAGCTAGCGGGCCAGGACAATGAGCAGTTCTTC
CASSWELAGQDNEQFF
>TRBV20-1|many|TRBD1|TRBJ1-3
TGCAGTGCCCAGGGACAGGGAAACACCATATATTTT
CSAQGQGNTIYF
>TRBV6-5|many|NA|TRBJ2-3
TGTGCCAGCACCCCGTTTGAAGCAGATACGCAGTATTTT
CASTPFEADTQYF
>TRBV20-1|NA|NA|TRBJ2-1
TGCAGTGCTAGAGGGACAGTCCTTGAGCAGTTCTTC
CSARGTVLEQFF
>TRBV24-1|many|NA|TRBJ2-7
TGTGCCACCAGTGATCCGACAGTTGCCGAGCAGTACTTC
CATSDPTVAEQYF
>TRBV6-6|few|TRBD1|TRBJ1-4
TGTGCCAGCAGCCGGGGACAGGGGTTTGAAAAACTGTTTTTT
CASSRGQGFEKLFF
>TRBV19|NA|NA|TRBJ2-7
TGTGCCAGTAGTAGAAGCAGGACGAGCTCCTACGAGCAGTACTTC
CASSRSRTSSYEQYF
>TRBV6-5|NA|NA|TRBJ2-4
TGTGCCAGCAGTTTAGGGAGTTCCAAAAACATTCAGTACTTC
CASSLGSSKNIQYF
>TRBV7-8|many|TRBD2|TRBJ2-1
TGTGCCAGCAGCTTCCCGGGACTAGCGGGTCTAAGCTCCTACAATGAGCAGTTCTTC
CASSFPGLAGLSSYNEQFF
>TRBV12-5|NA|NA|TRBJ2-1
TGTGCTTGTGGCCCCTCTATTAGCGGCAATGAGCAGTTCTTC
CACGPSISGNEQFF
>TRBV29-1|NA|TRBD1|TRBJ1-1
TGCAGCGTCTCCCGGGACAGGGCTGAAGCTTTCTTT
CSVSRDRAEAFF
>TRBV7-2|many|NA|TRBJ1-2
TGTGCCAGCAGCTTATTCGGGGGAGGCTACACCTTC
CASSLFGGGYTF
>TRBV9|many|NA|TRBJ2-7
TGTGCCAGCAGCGTAGCAGAGACTTCCCGTGAGGGGCAGTACTTC
CASSVAETSREGQYF
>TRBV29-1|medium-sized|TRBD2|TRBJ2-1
TGCAGCGTGGAGGGGGCTAGCGGGAAAAGAAACAATGAGCAGTTCTTC
CSVEGASGKRNNEQFF
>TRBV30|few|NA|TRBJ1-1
TGTGCCTTAACCCCCGGGGGAACTGAAGCTTTCTTT
CALTPGGTEAFF
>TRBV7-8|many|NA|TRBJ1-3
TGTGCCAGCAGCTTATCAGGACCCTCTGGAAACACCATATATTTT
CASSLSGPSGNTIYF
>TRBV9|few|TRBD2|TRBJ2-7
TGTGCCAGCAGCCGGACTAGAGCGACCTACGAGCAGTACTTC
CASSRTRATYEQYF
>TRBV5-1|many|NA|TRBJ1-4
TGCGCCAGCAGCTTGACCGGGGACGAAAAACTGTTTTTT
CASSLTGDEKLFF
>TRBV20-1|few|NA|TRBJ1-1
TGCAGTGCTAGAGAATCGCAGGGGAGCGGAGCTTTCTTT
CSARESQGSGAFF
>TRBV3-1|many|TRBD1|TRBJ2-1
TGTGCCAGCAGCGAACCCCGACAGGGTAGCCACAATGAGCAGTTCTTC
CASSEPRQGSHNEQFF
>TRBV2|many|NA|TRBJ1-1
TGTGCCAGCAGTGCCACCGGTCGGACTGAAGCTTTCTTT
CASSATGRTEAFF
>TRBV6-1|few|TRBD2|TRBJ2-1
TGTGCCAGCAGTGGTAGCGGGCGAAGCTCCTACAATGAGCAGTTCTTC
CASSGSGRSSYNEQFF
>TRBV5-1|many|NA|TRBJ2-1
TGCGCCAGCAGCACACCTTCTAGCCTCAATGAGCAGTTCTTC
CASSTPSSLNEQFF
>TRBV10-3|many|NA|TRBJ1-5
TGTGCCATCAGTGAGGGCAATCTCAATCAGCCCCAGCATTTT
CAISEGNLNQPQHF
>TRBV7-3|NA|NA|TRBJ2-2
TGTGCCAGCAGCACCTCTAGCCAAGGGACCGGGGAGCTGTTTTTT
CASSTSSQGTGELFF
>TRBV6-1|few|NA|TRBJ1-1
TGTGCCAGCAGCTACACAATGAACACTGAAGCTTTCTTT
CASSYTMNTEAFF
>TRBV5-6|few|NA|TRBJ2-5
TGTGCCAGCAGCCCCGGTTGGGCAAAAGAGACCCAGTACTTC
CASSPGWAKETQYF
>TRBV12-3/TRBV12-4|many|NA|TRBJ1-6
TGTGCCAGCAGTTTAGGGGGCTATTCACCCCTCCACTTT
CASSLGGYSPLHF
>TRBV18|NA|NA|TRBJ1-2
TGTGCCAGCTCACCAACCGACGGGGCATCTGCAGCTAACTATGGCTACACCTTC
CASSPTDGASAANYGYTF
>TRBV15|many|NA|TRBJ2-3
TGTGCCACCGGCCCAGGGAATACCAGAGGGGCAGATACGCAGTATTTT
CATGPGNTRGADTQYF
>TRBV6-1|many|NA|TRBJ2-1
TGTGCCAGCAGTGGGGGGACAAGACTAAATGAGCAGTTCTTC
CASSGGTRLNEQFF
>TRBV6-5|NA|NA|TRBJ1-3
TGTGCCAGCAGTTACTCGCTCCGGGGCTCTGGAAACACCATATGTTTT
CASSYSLRGSGNTICF
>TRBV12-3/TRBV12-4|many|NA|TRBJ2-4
TGTGCCAGCAGTCGGGACCAGGCGGTGGACATTCAGTACTTC
CASSRDQAVDIQYF
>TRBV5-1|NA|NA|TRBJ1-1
TGCGCCAGCAGCTTGGGGCAGGGCGGGACTGAAGCTTTCTTT
CASSLGQGGTEAFF
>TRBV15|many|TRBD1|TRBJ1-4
TGTGCCACCAGCAGAGGGACAGGCCCAACTAATGAAAAACTGTTTTTT
CATSRGTGPTNEKLFF
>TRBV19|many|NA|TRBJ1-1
TGTGCCAGTGGACAGTCTTTGGGGAACACTGAAGCTTTCTTT
CASGQSLGNTEAFF
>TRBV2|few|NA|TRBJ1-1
TGTGCCAGCAGGGGTGAGGAAACTGAAGCTTTCTTT
CASRGEETEAFF
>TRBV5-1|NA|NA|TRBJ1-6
TGCGCCAGCAGCTTGGATCCGGGTGGGGCCATCCACTTT
CASSLDPGGAIHF
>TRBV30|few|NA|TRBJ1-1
TGTGCCTTCCAAACCTCTTGGATCACTGAAGCTTTCTTT
CAFQTSWITEAFF
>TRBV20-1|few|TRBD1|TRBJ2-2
TGCAGTGCTACAGAGGGACAGGCGAACACCGGGGAGCTGTTTTTT
CSATEGQANTGELFF
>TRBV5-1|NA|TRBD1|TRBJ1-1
TGCGCCAGCAGCCAAACAGGGGGCGCTTCTACTGAAGCTTTCTTT
CASSQTGGASTEAFF
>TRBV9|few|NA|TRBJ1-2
TGTGCCAGCAGCGTAGTGTCTAACTATGACTACACCTTC
CASSVVSNYDYTF
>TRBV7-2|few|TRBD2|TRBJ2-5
TGTGCCAGCAGCTTAGTTTGGCGGGAGAGAGAGACCCAGTACTTC
CASSLVWRERETQYF
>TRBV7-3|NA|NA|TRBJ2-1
TGTGCCAGCAGCTTAGGGCTAGGGCCCGGTGAGCAGTTCTTC
CASSLGLGPGEQFF
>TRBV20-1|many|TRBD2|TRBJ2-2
TGCAGTGCTAGAGGGGCCGGGCTAGCGGGCGGGGAGCTGTTTTTT
CSARGAGLAGGELFF
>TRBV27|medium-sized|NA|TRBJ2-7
TGTGCCAGCAGTTCCCCCTTGAGCCCCGAGCAGTACTTC
CASSSPLSPEQYF
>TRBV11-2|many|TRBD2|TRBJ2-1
TGTGCCAGCAGCCCAGGACTAGCGGGAAGCAATGAGCAGTTCTTC
CASSPGLAGSNEQFF
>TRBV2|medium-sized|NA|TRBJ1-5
TGTGCCAGCAGGGGGGAGGGGGGACATCAGCCCCAGCATTTT
CASRGEGGHQPQHF
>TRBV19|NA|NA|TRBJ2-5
TGTGCCAGTAGTATAGGCGGCGGGCTCGAGACCCAGTACTTC
CASSIGGGLETQYF